This entry is about one TCR beta chain. The antigen is undetermined. This sample is drawn from a study of OX40 agonist ivuxolimab in advanced cancers. For the study at large: Clinicians treated patients with ivuxolimab, an agonistic anti-OX40 (CD134) antibody.

Study-level points and caveats: With doses of 0.1-3.0 mg/kg, partial responders showed among the lowest clonal expansion. With doses of 0.1 to 3.0 mg/kg, CD4+ and CD8+ blood T cells had undergone clonal expansion by week 6. Relative to CD4+ cells, CD8+ T cells on average had more expanded clones.

Data came from immunoSEQ multiplex PCR; TCRdb stores just in-frame clones and leaves some out. This sample carries roughly 36,000 clones, roughly 80% of them seen once, and the ten largest clones take approximately 21%. This TCR came from an adult with an advanced solid tumor such as melanoma, head and neck, liver or kidney cancer. The sample consisted of CD4+ or CD8+ T cells sorted from blood, taken in a trial of the OX40 agonist ivuxolimab.

The CDR3 region is CASSVAGQGRDTQYF. The CDR3 region has the DNA TGTGCCAGCAGCGTAGCGGGACAGGGGAGAGATACGCAGTATTTT. The V and J genes are TRBV9 and TRBJ2-3, with 10 bases identical to TRBD1. This CDR3 has 15 amino acids. Germline lookup yields CDR1 SGDLS and CDR2 YYNGEE. With 0 bases clipped from V and 5 bases from J, the junction kept 3 bases outside the gene matches.